This TCR beta chain was retrieved from a study of control samples from healthy donors and cancer patients. V lost 6 bases and J lost 5, with 13 bases in between. The CDR3 is 13 amino acids. The germline gives CDR1 SNHLY, CDR2 FYNNEI. The repertoire was sequenced with immunoSEQ multiplex PCR; TCRdb's copy has only in-frame clones and lacks some. The table lists about 120,000 clones, about 93% of them singletons. The TCR sequence derives from a man aged 30 to 39 in good health. The chain has TRBV2 and TRBJ1-1; a weak D match, TRBD1 (5 bases). The sample consisted of blood. CDR3 DNA: TGTGCCAGCAGGGGGACGTCGGGGACTGAAGCTTTCTTT. Translating it yields CASRGTSGTEAFF. The whole variable domain, filled in from reference TRBV2 and TRBJ1-1, reads EPEVTQTPSHQVTQMGQEVILRCVPISNHLYFYWYRQILGQKVEFLVSFYNNEISEKSEIFDDQFSVERPDGSNFTLKIRSTKLEDSAMYFCASRGTSGTEAFFGQGTRLTVV.